This TCR beta chain is from a study of CD8 T cells in acute hepatitis C reinfection (dated by TCRdb to the early 2020s). In the study overall: This study examined the TCRbeta repertoire of CD8+ T cells that recognize the HCV NS3-1073 epitope, both during acute infection and after viral clearance. Several spontaneous resolvers provided paired acute and follow-up samples.

The paper as a whole reports these results and caveats: NS3-1073 specific cells were too rare to sort in chronically infected subjects, so no follow-up repertoires exist for those subjects. CDR3 sequences shared with other epitopes were rarely observed, and exact matching may have been limited by differing sequencing approaches. Some 13 public clonotypes were found regardless of outcome; one public clonotype used V04-02/J02-02. Diversity in the NS3-1073 specific repertoires was high, and no significant differences in diversity emerged among acute resolver, follow-up resolver and acute chronic samples. Because bulk sequencing covered only the TCRbeta chain, the alphabeta pairing of the public clonotypes could not be determined. All groups preferentially used the TRBV04 and TRBV06 gene families, and overrepresentation in the naive pool did not explain this preferential usage.

The CDR1 and CDR2 encoded by the germline V gene (reference sequence) are SEHNR and FQNEAQ. The CDR3 goes from the cysteine to the phenylalanine over 14 residues. The only DNA kept is the CDR3, 42 bases in frame from the first base. Ends trimmed: V by 5 bases, J by 3 bases; bases unmatched to a gene: 4. The time point label, read with the paper, signifies: naive CD8 control sorted from an acute-time-point sample. Enrolled in the Montreal Hepatitis C Cohort (HEPCO) in Canada, the donors were people who inject drugs, and these donors were followed every 3 months. Acute primary HCV infection was defined as a positive HCV RNA or antibody test that came after a negative test within the prior 24 weeks. CD3, CD8 and CD45RO antibodies were used for surface staining, and dead cells were excluded with an aqua fixable dye. The cohort comprised about 8 spontaneous resolvers, defined by HCV RNA clearance within 24 weeks. Frozen stocks of peripheral blood mononuclear cells were first thawed, after which negative isolation of CD8+ T cells was carried out using the MACS CD8+ T cell Isolation Kit. Sorting of the cells was done on a BD FACSAria II cell sorter.

Genomic DNA was extracted from FACS-sorted cells, and TCRbeta chains were sequenced through the commercial immunoSEQ service. The source study handled its data this way. Repertoire data were analyzed with ImmunoSEQ Analyzer software v3.0 and R v3.5.1. Only productive rearrangements were analyzed, because any sequences with stop codons or out-of-frame rearrangements were filtered out. Simpson diversity, Shannon entropy, CDR3 length and nucleotide addition metrics were obtained from the sequencing provider. Clonotypes were categorized by frequency as dominant, sub-dominant, low or lowest abundance, and clonotypes below 0.1% were excluded from most analyses. Any CDR3 amino acid clonotype present in at least two subjects at a cumulative frequency of at least 0.5% was labeled public. The table was pulled from immuneACCESS by TCRdb, which kept in-frame rearrangements only. Such tables lose some clones; where checked, under half of the loss comes from unresolved V genes, and the rest has no known cause. D and trimming come from the DNA, and the V and J calls and clone size come from that table. Recorded for this sample are approximately 40,000 clones; 75% to 90% of them occurred a single time. The biggest ten clones account for approximately 11% of the sample.

On this clone itself: Its binding antigen is unknown. No much larger clonotype is one base removed from it; base qualities were not supplied.

The rearrangement combines TRBV7-9 with TRBJ2-1, and 7 bases in between align with TRBD2. The TCR originated in a woman aged 18-35 years who spontaneously cleared hepatitis C infection. The source material was naive CD8+ T cells from PBMCs. The sample's cell subset or site label, decoded: sorted total naive CD45RO-negative CD8+ T cells. The DNA sequence is given as TGTGCCAGCAGCACCAGCGGGAACTACAATGAGCAGTTCTTC. It translates as CASSTSGNYNEQFF.